The 10 T cell receptor beta chains presented below share a single source sample, sequenced in a study of graft-versus-host responses after intestinal transplantation (dated by TCRdb to about 2021). What this sample's time point label stands for: cells obtained before transplantation from donor or recipient. Antigens for these TCRs are unknown. Libraries came from the immunoSEQ multiplex PCR assay. As stored in TCRdb, this immuneACCESS dataset retains in-frame rearrangements with V and J assigned. A fraction of the clones does not appear; measured against another copy, unresolved V genes explain less than half of the discrepancy, and the remainder lacks a known reason. In this sample the table shows roughly 130,000 clones, over 90% of which occur a single time. The ten largest clones add up to about 0.18% of the sample. Sequences were derived from unstimulated CD4+ T cells sorted from spleen or lymph node cells, sampled before intestinal transplant. Receptors were obtained from a human donor who received an intestinal transplant.

This sequence joins TRBV7-9 and TRBJ2-2; 10 bases are shared with TRBD1. The germline V gene encodes CDR1 SEHNR and CDR2 FQNEAQ (reference sequence). The CDR3 spans 16 residues. V dropped 5 bases and J dropped 7; count of bases not matched to a gene: 10. The CDR3 bases are TGTGCCAGCAGCCTTCCTCAGGGACAGGGGAGCGGGGAGCTGTTTTTT. Translation gives CASSLPQGQGSGELFF.

This sequence joins TRBV15 and TRBJ1-2, with no clear D. This CDR3 is 17 amino acids long. The germline V gene has CDR1 LNHNV and CDR2 YYDKDF (reference sequence). Trimming cost V 3 bases and J 2 bases, with 19 bases left between them. The CDR3, as DNA: TGTGCCACCAGCAGTGTTGAGTTTGTTACCTCCAACTATGGCTACACCTTC. This encodes CATSSVEFVTSNYGYTF.

This sequence joins TRBV28 and TRBJ2-3; TRBD1 matches at 7 bases. The CDR3 extends over 13 amino acids. The trim removed 11 bases at V and 0 bases at J, leaving 5 bases unmatched. The germline V gene has CDR1 MDHEN and CDR2 SYDVKM. The CDR3 DNA follows: TGTGCCGGTGGACAGGCGAGCACAGATACGCAGTATTTT. Protein sequence: CAGGQASTDTQYF.

The rearrangement links TRBV7-9 to TRBJ1-2; D unresolved. Trimming removed 5 bases from V and 0 bases from J, with 19 bases in between. Germline V gene lookup returns CDR1 SEHNR and CDR2 FQNEAQ (reference sequence). The length of the CDR3 is 17 residues. DNA for the CDR3: TGTGCCAGCAGCCCGCAGGCTCCGCTCACCTCTAACTATGGCTACACCTTC. Translating it yields CASSPQAPLTSNYGYTF.

J is TRBJ2-1 and V is TRBV6-5; 10 nucleotides agree with TRBD2. V trimming: 0 bases; J trimming: 10 bases; junction bases outside the gene matches: 6. The CDR3 covers 15 residues. CDR1 and CDR2 (germline): MNHEY, SVGAGI. CDR3 coding DNA: TGTGCCAGCAGTTACTCCGGACTAGCGGACGGCGAGCAGTTCTTC. Encoded protein: CASSYSGLADGEQFF.

This clone appeared once. This chain links TRBV19 with TRBJ2-7; 13 nucleotides line up with TRBD2. The CDR3 runs to 18 residues. Losses at the gene ends were 5 bases for V and 0 bases for J; bases not matched to a gene: 10. The germline CDR1 and CDR2 sequences are LNHDA and SQIVND (reference sequence). CDR3 residues: CASSPSQTSGRSSYEQYF. The CDR3 bases are TGTGCCAGTAGTCCCTCCCAGACTAGCGGGAGGTCCTCCTACGAGCAGTACTTC.

This rearrangement joins TRBV30 to TRBJ1-4, with D unclear. Looked up from germline, CDR1 is GTSNPN and CDR2 is SVGIG (reference sequence). Trimming took off 0 bases at V and 6 bases at J, with 5 bases between the two ends. The length of the CDR3 is 12 residues. CDR3 sequence reads: CAWSVVDEKLFF. The CDR3 DNA is TGTGCCTGGAGTGTCGTGGATGAAAAACTGTTTTTT.

The table lists this clone with a few counts. V gene TRBV6-5 combines with J gene TRBJ1-1; 7 bases line up with TRBD1. The germline V gene has CDR1 MNHEY and CDR2 SVGAGI. The V gene end was trimmed by 5 bases and the J gene end by 3 bases; junction bases not matched to a gene: 6. The CDR3 extends over 14 amino acids. Here the CDR3 reads CASSRGLWDTEAFF. CDR3 nucleotides: TGTGCCAGCAGTAGGGGGCTCTGGGACACTGAAGCTTTCTTT.

This rearrangement joins TRBV18 to TRBJ2-5; possible D gene TRBD1, 6 bases. V was shortened by 5 bases and J by 4 bases, with 17 bases between the two germline ends. Germline lookup yields CDR1 KGHSH and CDR2 LQKENI. The CDR3 has 15 amino acids. The CDR3 region is CASSTRGIGPETQYF. CDR3 DNA: TGTGCCAGCTCAACCAGGGGCATTGGCCCAGAGACCCAGTACTTC.

The CDR3 DNA follows: TGTGCCAGCAGCTCCCCGGGGGCCCCAGGGGAGACCCAGTACTTC. It translates to CASSSPGAPGETQYF. This sequence joins TRBV7-9 and TRBJ2-5; D possibly uses TRBD1 or TRBD2 (6 bases each). The V end lost 4 bases, the J end lost 5 bases, and 17 bases lay between the germline ends. The CDR3 spans 15 residues. CDR1 SEHNR and CDR2 FQNEAQ come from the germline V gene (reference sequence).